This T cell receptor beta chain comes out of a study of regulatory T cells in long-lasting Graves disease. Study-level information: Less than 3 months of antithyroid drugs had been taken by newly diagnosed Graves' patients.

V was shortened by 4 bases and J by 10 bases, with 11 bases between the two germline ends. CDR3 length equals 12 residues. The germline V gene has CDR1 SGHAT and CDR2 FQNNGV. As for time point: newly diagnosed GD, antithyroid drugs for less than 3 months. Preparation of the TCR library used RNA extracted from PBMCs. Arm-PCR of CDR3 regions and iRepertoire HTBI primers were the basis on which TCR beta libraries were built. TCRdb itself ran the multiplex PCR reads through MiXCR, one entry per CDR3 protein. In the table there are 510,000 or so distinct CDR3 sequences, around 13% of which are singletons. Separately, the same data were catalogued under a study of T cells in Graves' hyperthyroidism and ophthalmopathy. This second report adds: Patients counted as stable if ophthalmopathy did not develop within 18 months. The HTBI primer set drove a first-round RT-PCR of the TCR CDR3. Ophthalmopathy onset followed model prediction by a median about 6.5 months.

Sequences were derived from peripheral blood mononuclear cells (PBMCs), sampled at new diagnosis, from a patient treated with antithyroid drugs. The chain joins TRBV11-2 to TRBJ2-1; D not certain. This TCR was recovered from a woman in her 30s with Graves disease. The CDR3 sequence is CASSSRLGEQFF. DNA of the CDR3: TGTGCCAGCAGCTCCCGTCTAGGGGAGCAGTTCTTC.